The 2 T cell receptor beta chains listed next were all sequenced from one sample in a study of shared clonotypes between healthy human individuals. The method was immunoSEQ multiplex PCR; TCRdb's version includes in-frame clones alone and lacks a portion of them. Seen here are over a million clones, around 98.5% observed once, and the top ten hold under 0.45%. The sample consisted of naive CD4+ T cells sorted from blood. Subset meaning: CD45RA+ positively selected. Receptors originate from a young man in good health.

With respect to this clone: In the same sample, other DNA sequences code for this CDR3. The chain uses TRBV7-9 and TRBJ1-1, with D possibly TRBD1 on 5 matching bases. The germline V and J ends were trimmed by 5 bases and 1 base, with 11 bases remaining between them. The CDR3 totals 14 residues. Germline CDR1 and CDR2: SEHNR and FQNEAQ (reference sequence). Here the CDR3 reads CASSLDGGNTEAFF. CDR3 nucleotides: TGTGCCAGCAGCCTGGATGGGGGGAACACTGAAGCTTTCTTT.

This clone was picked up one time. The chain employs TRBV4-2 and TRBJ1-2; 7 bases line up with TRBD1. This CDR3 is built from 15 residues. Trimming at V came to 4 bases and at J to 3 bases, leaving 8 bases not matched to a gene. The germline V gene encodes CDR1 LGHNA and CDR2 YNFKEQ. This CDR3 is CASSPSTGLDYGYTF. The CDR3 bases are TGTGCCAGCAGCCCGTCGACAGGGCTTGACTATGGCTACACCTTC.